This TCR beta chain was captured by sequencing in a study of T-cell memory formation after mild COVID-19. Turning to this clonotype: What it binds is unknown.

Study-wide points: Largely, contracting CD4+ clones fell within CM and EM, and contracting CD8+ clones within EMRA.

The CDR3 runs to 12 residues. Germline V gene sequence: CDR1 DFQATT, CDR2 SNEGSKA (reference sequence). V shed 5 bases and J shed 5 bases, with 12 bases lying between them. Each CDR3 protein gets one entry after TCRdb re-called the 5' RACE reads with MiXCR. This table has a few hundred thousand distinct CDR3 sequences, about 15% appearing once. Sequenced sample: PBMCs or a T cell subset sorted from them (not recorded which). The chain combines TRBV20-1 with TRBJ2-5; D is possibly TRBD1 (6 bases). The source is a man aged 18 to 29 who had mild COVID-19 (a few samples of this study predate the infection). Cell type and time point are not known. DNA of the CDR3: TGCAGTGCTGAAAACAGGGAGGAGACCCAGTACTTC. Its translation is CSAENREETQYF.